This T cell receptor beta chain was identified in a study of CD8+CD57+ T cells in acquired aplastic anemia. Study context: Mean yield of DNA from sorted CD4+ and CD8+ cells was about 3.2 ug.

Details on this clonotype: The target antigen is unknown.

Profiling of TCR beta VDJ combinations and CDR3 sequences used genomic DNA as template. A single record per CDR3 protein comes from TCRdb applying MiXCR to the reads. The repertoire holds under 200,000 distinct CDR3 sequences, over 60% seen once, with around 46% in the top ten. V lost 3 bases and J lost 6, with 13 bases in between. The germline CDR1 and CDR2 sequences are SGHRS and YFSETQ. This CDR3 has 14 residues. Findings of the study overall: Approximately 29 was the count of CD8+ CDR3 sequences that patients shared with controls. Between the patient and control groups, CD8+ Simpson's diversity did not differ significantly.

The receptor comes from a human donor with severe aplastic anemia or a healthy control (not recorded which). Sequencing input: sorted CD4+, CD8+, or CD8+CD57+ T cells (not recorded which) from PBMCs. The V call is TRBV5-1, the J call TRBJ1-5; a possible D gene is TRBD1 (6 bases). In nucleotides, the CDR3 is TGCGCCAGCAGCTCCGGACAGTGGGGTCAGCCCCAGCATTTT. It yields the protein CASSSGQWGQPQHF.